These 29 T cell receptor beta chains were sequenced from one sample in a study of cytomegalovirus exposure and HLA in healthy donors. The PCR had 60 Vbeta and 13 Jbeta primers. Here immunoSEQ multiplex PCR was the method, and the copy in TCRdb shows in-frame clones only, minus some. Its clone listing holds about 70,000 clones. Sequenced input: PBMCs. Receptors originate from a female donor in good health and CMV-seropositive.

The chain is built from TRBV4-1 and TRBJ1-2; D is ambiguous. Germline-derived CDR1 and CDR2 are MGHRA and YSYEKL. Trimming removed 1 base from V and 4 bases from J, with 10 bases in between. The CDR3 loop spans 14 amino acids. CDR3 region: CASSQVADVYGYTF. The CDR3 DNA reads as TGCGCCAGCAGCCAAGTGGCGGATGTCTATGGCTACACCTTC.

The rearrangement joins TRBV2 to TRBJ1-2, with a possible D match to TRBD1 (5 bases). V was clipped by 4 bases and J by 4 bases, with 10 bases between them. Germline CDR1 is SNHLY and CDR2 is FYNNEI. The CDR3 consists of 13 residues. For the CDR3, the DNA is TGTGCCAGCAGTGGTTGGCAGGGCTATGGCTACACCTTC. Translated: CASSGWQGYGYTF.

V is TRBV4-2 and J is TRBJ2-3, with D perhaps matching TRBD1 (5 bases). V was cut by 1 base and J by 0 bases, with 8 bases left in between. CDR3 size: 15 residues. Germline assignment: CDR1 LGHNA and CDR2 YNFKEQ. The DNA for the CDR3 is TGTGCCAGCAGCCAAGTAGGGGTTAGCACAGATACGCAGTATTTT. Its protein product is CASSQVGVSTDTQYF.

This rearrangement joins TRBV4-1 to TRBJ1-1; D might be TRBD1 (5 bases). The V gene's germline CDR1 is MGHRA and CDR2 YSYEKL. The CDR3 contains 18 residues. V was cut by 0 bases and J by 1 base, with 18 bases left in between. CDR3 sequence reads: CASSQDPGGFGSNTEAFF. CDR3 coding DNA: TGCGCCAGCAGCCAAGATCCGGGGGGGTTTGGATCGAACACTGAAGCTTTCTTT.

This chain links TRBV5-4 with TRBJ1-2, with a weak D call TRBD1 (5 bases). The CDR3 has 14 residues. CDR1 SGHNT and CDR2 YYREEE come from the germline V gene (reference sequence). The ends were cut back, 5 bases at V and 7 bases at J, with 18 bases in the middle. The CDR3 is CASSLGGEMAGYTF. The CDR3 DNA is TGTGCCAGCAGTCTGGGGGGGGAAATGGCTGGCTACACCTTC. Based on the CDR3 plus reference TRBV5-4 and TRBJ1-2, the full variable domain is ETGVTQSPTHLIKTRGQQVTLRCSSQSGHNTVSWYQQALGQGPQFIFQYYREEENGRGNFPPRFSGLQFPNYSSELNVNALELDDSALYLCASSLGGEMAGYTFGSGTRLTVV.

The chain joins TRBV28 to TRBJ1-1; possibly TRBD1 for D (6 bases). The CDR3 length is 17 residues. Germline loops: CDR1 MDHEN, CDR2 SYDVKM. Deletions cut 5 bases from V and 7 bases from J, with 26 bases between. Here the CDR3 reads CASSLQGTRFTEVEAFF. The CDR3 coding sequence is TGTGCCAGCAGTCTACAGGGAACTAGGTTTACGGAGGTTGAAGCTTTCTTT.

The chain couples TRBV4-1 to TRBJ2-3; 7 nucleotides align to TRBD2. The CDR3 totals 15 residues. V shed 4 bases, J shed 5 bases, and the junction held 9 bases outside the gene matches. Germline loops: CDR1 MGHRA, CDR2 YSYEKL. The DNA for the CDR3 is TGCGCCAGCAGCCGAACGACTAGCTCCGTAGATACGCAGTATTTT. Translation: CASSRTTSSVDTQYF.

This sequence joins TRBV14 and TRBJ2-7; tentatively, D is TRBD1 (5 bases). Trimming left V 6 bases short and J 3 bases short, with 12 bases between. The germline gives CDR1 SGHDN, CDR2 FVKESK. CDR3 length: 13 residues. CDR3 nucleotide sequence: TGTGCCAGCAGTCGGACAATTCACTACGAGCAGTACTTC. Protein sequence: CASSRTIHYEQYF.

This chain joins TRBV29-1 and TRBJ2-7; possibly TRBD1 for D (6 bases). V dropped 7 bases and J dropped 4 bases, with 26 bases sitting between them. Per the germline V gene, CDR1 is SQVTM and CDR2 is ANQGSEA. The CDR3 is made up of 16 amino acids. Here the CDR3 DNA reads TGCAGCGCCGGAGAAGGTGGTACAGGGAGTTCGTACGAGCAGTACTTC. This encodes CSAGEGGTGSSYEQYF.

The CDR3 loop reads CASSFRTSGEETQYF. In DNA, the CDR3 is TGTGCCAGCAGCTTTCGGACTAGCGGGGAGGAGACCCAGTACTTC. The gene calls are TRBV5-4 and TRBJ2-5, with TRBD2 matching 12 bases. Germline CDR1 reads SGHNT; CDR2 reads YYREEE (reference sequence). There are 15 residues in the CDR3. J was trimmed by 5 bases and V by 2 bases; bases with no gene match: 4.

The chain carries TRBV29-1 and TRBJ1-1; possible D gene TRBD1, 6 bases. From germline, CDR1 is SQVTM and CDR2 ANQGSEA. The CDR3 has 15 amino acids. Trimming removed 5 bases from V and 3 bases from J, with 19 bases in between. This CDR3 is CSVRGAHPPDTEAFF. CDR3 nucleotide sequence: TGCAGCGTTCGGGGGGCGCACCCCCCAGACACTGAAGCTTTCTTT.

V gene TRBV7-2 combines with J gene TRBJ2-3; maybe TRBD2 (5 bases). Germline lookup yields CDR1 SGHTA and CDR2 FQGNSA. The CDR3 length is 15 residues. Trimming shortened V by 0 bases and J by 2 bases, and 9 bases separated the two germline ends. For the CDR3, the DNA is TGTGCCAGCAGCTTAGCGTCTAGCATCACAGATACGCAGTATTTT. Encoded protein: CASSLASSITDTQYF.

The V and J genes are TRBV6-5 and TRBJ1-3; D is unclear. Trimming took 6 bases from V and 2 from J, leaving 5 bases between them. CDR3 length: 12 amino acids. Germline assignment: CDR1 MNHEY and CDR2 SVGAGI. CDR3 sequence reads: CASRTPGNTIYF. DNA of the CDR3: TGTGCCAGCAGGACTCCTGGAAACACCATATATTTT.

The V and J genes are TRBV2 and TRBJ1-1; D is undetermined. Germline V CDR1 and CDR2: SNHLY, FYNNEI. This CDR3 comprises 15 residues. The V end was cut by 4 bases, the J end by 4 bases, with 16 bases between. The CDR3 DNA sequence: TGTGCCAGCAGTGGGGGAGGAGCATTAGTCACTGAAGCTTTCTTT. Its translation is CASSGGGALVTEAFF.

The DNA of the CDR3 is TGTGCCAGCAGCTTAGACGTGGGGGGGACTGAAGCTTTCTTT. Encoded protein: CASSLDVGGTEAFF. The gene calls are TRBV7-6 and TRBJ1-1, with TRBD1 as a possible D gene (5 bases). The V end lost 1 base, the J end lost 5 bases, and 11 bases lay between the germline ends. This CDR3 comprises 14 residues. Germline V gene sequence: CDR1 SGHVS, CDR2 FNYEAQ. Full variable domain (rest looked up from reference TRBV7-6 and TRBJ1-1): GAGVSQSPRYKVTKRGQDVALRCDPISGHVSLYWYRQALGQGPEFLTYFNYEAQQDKSGLPNDRFSAERPEGSISTLTIQRTEQRDSAMYRCASSLDVGGTEAFFGQGTRLTVV.

The chain couples TRBV4-1 to TRBJ1-5, with 8 nucleotides matching TRBD1. The CDR3 sequence is 14 residues long. Germline lookup yields CDR1 MGHRA and CDR2 YSYEKL. J gave up 7 bases and V 3 bases, and 5 bases lay outside the gene matches. This CDR3 is CASSQADRVQPQHF. CDR3 DNA: TGCGCCAGCAGCCAGGCGGACAGGGTCCAGCCCCAGCATTTT.

The V gene is TRBV4-1, the J gene TRBJ1-1; a possible D gene is TRBD1 (5 bases). V lost 1 base and J 1 base, leaving 7 bases between the germline ends. The CDR3 covers 14 residues. CDR1 and CDR2 from the germline V gene are MGHRA and YSYEKL. Here the CDR3 DNA reads TGCGCCAGCAGCCAAGGACAGAAGAACACTGAAGCTTTCTTT. Its protein product is CASSQGQKNTEAFF.

The chain carries TRBV4-3 and TRBJ1-1, with D tentatively TRBD1 (6 bases). Germline assignment: CDR1 LGHNA and CDR2 YSLEER. The CDR3 runs 14 residues. Trimming took off 4 bases at V and 4 bases at J, with 13 bases between the two ends. This chain's CDR3 is CASSPREGGTEAFF. The DNA for the CDR3 is TGCGCCAGCAGCCCCCGGGAAGGGGGCACTGAAGCTTTCTTT.

The rearrangement joins TRBV29-1 to TRBJ2-7; 7 bases align to TRBD1. The CDR3 contains 15 residues. Trimming cost V 1 base and J 2 bases; bases outside gene matches: 8. The V gene's germline CDR1 is SQVTM and CDR2 ANQGSEA. The CDR3 DNA reads TGCAGCGTTGAAGGAGGGGACAGCGAGGCCTACGAGCAGTACTTC. Translated, it gives CSVEGGDSEAYEQYF.

V is TRBV7-2 and J is TRBJ1-2; no reliable D call. V lost 6 bases and J lost 0, with 11 bases in between. The CDR3 runs to 14 residues. In germline, CDR1 is SGHTA, CDR2 FQGNSA. CDR3 in DNA: TGTGCCAGCAGGAATCGGGGAGCTAACTATGGCTACACCTTC. Translation gives CASRNRGANYGYTF.

The V gene is TRBV4-3, the J gene TRBJ1-3, with 8 bases identical to TRBD1. CDR1 and CDR2 (germline): LGHNA, YSLEER. This CDR3 has 16 residues. J gave up 6 bases and V 0 bases, and 7 bases lay outside the gene matches. CDR3 sequence: CASSQEVRGRENTIYF. The CDR3, as DNA: TGCGCCAGCAGCCAAGAGGTCAGGGGGCGCGAAAACACCATATATTTT.

This sequence joins TRBV4-3 and TRBJ1-4; D is uncertain. The CDR3 spans 18 residues. The germline gives CDR1 LGHNA, CDR2 YSLEER. Trimming removed 0 bases at V and 0 bases at J, with 14 bases between. The CDR3 loop is CASSQDLFILATNEKLFF. CDR3 nucleotide sequence: TGCGCCAGCAGCCAAGACCTATTCATTCTTGCAACTAATGAAAAACTGTTTTTT.

A remark on this clone: Distinct nucleotide sequences in the sample also encode this CDR3. The chain couples TRBV9 to TRBJ1-5, with a possible D match to TRBD1 (5 bases). V lost 3 bases to trimming and J lost 2 bases, with 6 bases between them. CDR1 is SGDLS and CDR2 is YYNGEE in the germline V gene. The CDR3 is 13 residues long. The CDR3 loop is CASSGGGNQPQHF. Written as DNA, the CDR3 is TGTGCCAGCAGCGGGGGGGGCAATCAGCCCCAGCATTTT.

As concerns this clone: At one of its ends the junction is not consistent with the germline gene, which may arise from a read error. The V and J genes are TRBV29-1 and TRBJ1-5, with a possible D match to TRBD1 (5 bases). The CDR3 is 14 residues long. Looked up from germline, CDR1 is SQVTM and CDR2 is ANQGSEA. The CDR3 coding sequence is TGCAGCGTACCAGGGAGTACTAGCAATCAGCACCAGCATTTT. Its translation is CSVPGSTSNQHQHF.

This sequence joins TRBV28 and TRBJ2-5; D uncertain. The CDR3 consists of 11 residues. Germline V gene lookup returns CDR1 MDHEN and CDR2 SYDVKM. V lost 3 bases to trimming and J lost 4 bases, with 3 bases between them. Written as DNA, the CDR3 is TGTGCCAGCAGTTTCTCAGAGACCCAGTACTTC. Amino acids: CASSFSETQYF.

The chain combines TRBV28 with TRBJ1-1; a possible D gene is TRBD1 (6 bases). The CDR3 length is 15 residues. Trimming removed 2 bases from V and 6 bases from J, with 16 bases in between. Germline V gene data show CDR1 as MDHEN and CDR2 as SYDVKM. For the CDR3, the DNA is TGTGCCAGCAGTTTAGGGGGGGCGGTTTTGGCTGAAGCTTTCTTT. The encoded protein is CASSLGGAVLAEAFF. Based on the CDR3 plus reference TRBV28 and TRBJ1-1, the full variable domain is DVKVTQSSRYLVKRTGEKVFLECVQDMDHENMFWYRQDPGLGLRLIYFSYDVKMKEKGDIPEGYSVSREKKERFSLILESASTNQTSMYLCASSLGGAVLAEAFFGQGTRLTVV.

The chain couples TRBV5-1 to TRBJ2-1; TRBD2 aligns across 9 bases. CDR3 length: 15 amino acids. With V trimmed by 4 bases and J by 1 base, 3 bases remained unmatched. The germline V gene has CDR1 SGHRS and CDR2 YFSETQ. The DNA of the CDR3 is TGCGCCAGCAGCACTAGCGGGTTATCCTACAATGAGCAGTTCTTC. Protein sequence: CASSTSGLSYNEQFF.

J is TRBJ1-5 and V is TRBV28; TRBD1 matches at 10 bases. Germline V gene lookup returns CDR1 MDHEN and CDR2 SYDVKM. This CDR3 region has 15 residues. V lost 6 bases to trimming and J lost 4 bases; unmatched junction nucleotides: 6. The CDR3 is CASSRAGQGNQPQHF. The CDR3 coding sequence is TGTGCCAGCAGCCGGGCGGGACAGGGGAATCAGCCCCAGCATTTT. Variable domain in full (rest from reference TRBV28 and TRBJ1-5): DVKVTQSSRYLVKRTGEKVFLECVQDMDHENMFWYRQDPGLGLRLIYFSYDVKMKEKGDIPEGYSVSREKKERFSLILESASTNQTSMYLCASSRAGQGNQPQHFGDGTRLSIL.

The V and J genes are TRBV4-1 and TRBJ2-7, with TRBD2 matching 9 bases. V dropped 4 bases and J dropped 3; count of bases not matched to a gene: 7. The CDR3 consists of 15 residues. The V gene's germline CDR1 is MGHRA and CDR2 YSYEKL. The CDR3 loop reads CASSRAGGGSYEQYF. For the CDR3, the DNA is TGCGCCAGCAGCCGGGCGGGGGGGGGTAGCTACGAGCAGTACTTC.